Sequencing of this TCR beta chain was carried out in a study of cytomegalovirus exposure and HLA in healthy donors. Regarding the study as a whole: The study designated some 180 TCR beta chains cytomegalovirus-associated.

Assay used: immunoSEQ multiplex PCR; TCRdb lists only in-frame clones, some missing. The sample lists under 250,000 clones, 80% to 90% seen once, with roughly 2% in the top ten. The germline V and J ends were trimmed by 2 bases and 1 base, with 6 bases remaining between them. This CDR3 has 14 residues. Germline-derived CDR1 and CDR2 are SNHLY and FYNNEI. This clone was observed once. What it binds is unknown. The origin of this receptor is a woman between 18 and 30 years old in good health and CMV-seropositive. Sequencing was performed on PBMCs. The V and J genes are TRBV2 and TRBJ2-1; D remains unclear. The CDR3 sequence is CASSEQASYNEQFF. CDR3 in DNA: TGTGCCAGCAGTGAACAGGCATCCTACAATGAGCAGTTCTTC.